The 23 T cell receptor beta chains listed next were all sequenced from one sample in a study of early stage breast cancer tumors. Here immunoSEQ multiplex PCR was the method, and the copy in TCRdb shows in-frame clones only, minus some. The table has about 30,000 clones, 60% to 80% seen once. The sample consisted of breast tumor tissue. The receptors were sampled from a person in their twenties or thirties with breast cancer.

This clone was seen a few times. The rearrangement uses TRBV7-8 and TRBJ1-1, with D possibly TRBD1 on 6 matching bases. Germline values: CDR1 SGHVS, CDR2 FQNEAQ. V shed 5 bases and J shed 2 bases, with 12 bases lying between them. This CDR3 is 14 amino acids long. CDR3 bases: TGTGCCAGCAGCCGGGACATACTAAACACTGAAGCTTTCTTT. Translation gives CASSRDILNTEAFF.

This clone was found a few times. The CDR3 DNA follows: TGTGCCAGCAGTTTATCAGGACAGGGGGAGGGGTATGGCTACACCTTC. Amino acids: CASSLSGQGEGYGYTF. This chain joins TRBV27 and TRBJ1-2; 10 bases agree with TRBD1. V lost 0 bases and J lost 5; bases outside the gene matches: 6. The CDR3 loop spans 16 amino acids. The germline V gene encodes CDR1 MNHEY and CDR2 SMNVEV (reference sequence).

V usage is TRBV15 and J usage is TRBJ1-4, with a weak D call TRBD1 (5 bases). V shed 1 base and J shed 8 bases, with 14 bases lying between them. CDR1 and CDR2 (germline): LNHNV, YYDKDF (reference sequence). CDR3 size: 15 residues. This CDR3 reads CATSRVKGTGEKLFF. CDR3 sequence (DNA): TGTGCCACCAGCAGAGTCAAGGGGACGGGCGAAAAACTGTTTTTT. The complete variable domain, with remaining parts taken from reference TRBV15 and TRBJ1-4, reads DAMVIQNPRYQVTQFGKPVTLSCSQTLNHNVMYWYQQKSSQAPKLLFHYYDKDFNNEADTPDNFQSRRPNTSFCFLDIRSPGLGDTAMYLCATSRVKGTGEKLFFGSGTQLSVL.

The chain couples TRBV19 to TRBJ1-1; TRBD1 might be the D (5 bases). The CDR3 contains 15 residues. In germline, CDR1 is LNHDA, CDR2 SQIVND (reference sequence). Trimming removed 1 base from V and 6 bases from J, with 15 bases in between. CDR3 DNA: TGTGCCAGTAGTATAGGAATCGGGGGGGGTGCTGAAGCTTTCTTT. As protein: CASSIGIGGGAEAFF. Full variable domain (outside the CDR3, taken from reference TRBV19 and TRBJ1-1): DGGITQSPKYLFRKEGQNVTLSCEQNLNHDAMYWYRQDPGQGLRLIYYSQIVNDFQKGDIAEGYSVSREKKESFPLTVTSAQKNPTAFYLCASSIGIGGGAEAFFGQGTRLTVV.

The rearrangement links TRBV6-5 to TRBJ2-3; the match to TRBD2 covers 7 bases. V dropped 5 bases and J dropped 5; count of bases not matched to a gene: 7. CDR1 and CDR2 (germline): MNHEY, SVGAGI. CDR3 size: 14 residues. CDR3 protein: CASSPLLAQDTQYF. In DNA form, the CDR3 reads TGTGCCAGCAGTCCCCTACTAGCGCAAGATACGCAGTATTTT.

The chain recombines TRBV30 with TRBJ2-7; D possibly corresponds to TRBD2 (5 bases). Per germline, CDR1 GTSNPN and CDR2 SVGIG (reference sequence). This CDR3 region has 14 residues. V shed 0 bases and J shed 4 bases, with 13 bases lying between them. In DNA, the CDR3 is TGTGCCTGGAGTGTAGGACGGGGTGGATACGAGCAGTACTTC. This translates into CAWSVGRGGYEQYF.

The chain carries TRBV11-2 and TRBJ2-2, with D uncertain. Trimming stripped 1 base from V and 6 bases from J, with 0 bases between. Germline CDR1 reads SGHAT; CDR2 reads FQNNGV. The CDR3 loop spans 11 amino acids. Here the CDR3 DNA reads TGTGCCAGCAGCTTAGCCGGGGAGCTGTTTTTT. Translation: CASSLAGELFF.

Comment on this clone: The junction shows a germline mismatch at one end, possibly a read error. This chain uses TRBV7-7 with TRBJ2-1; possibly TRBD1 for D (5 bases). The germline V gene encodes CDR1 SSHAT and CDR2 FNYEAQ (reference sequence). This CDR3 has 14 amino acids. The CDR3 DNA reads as TGTGCTAGCAGCTTAGGGGAACTAAGGGGTGAGCAGTTCTTC. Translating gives CASSLGELRGEQFF.

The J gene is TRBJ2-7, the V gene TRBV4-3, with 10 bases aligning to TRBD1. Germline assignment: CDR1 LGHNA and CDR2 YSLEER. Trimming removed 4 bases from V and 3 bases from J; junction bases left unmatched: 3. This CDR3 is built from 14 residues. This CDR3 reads CASSPGTGDYEQYF. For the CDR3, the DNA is TGCGCCAGCAGCCCAGGGACAGGGGACTACGAGCAGTACTTC.

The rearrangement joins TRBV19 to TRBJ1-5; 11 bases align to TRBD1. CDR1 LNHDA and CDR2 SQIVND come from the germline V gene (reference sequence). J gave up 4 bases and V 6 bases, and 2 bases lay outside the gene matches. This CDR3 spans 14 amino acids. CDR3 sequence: CASSGTGGNQPQHF. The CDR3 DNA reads TGTGCCAGTAGCGGGACAGGGGGGAATCAGCCCCAGCATTTT.

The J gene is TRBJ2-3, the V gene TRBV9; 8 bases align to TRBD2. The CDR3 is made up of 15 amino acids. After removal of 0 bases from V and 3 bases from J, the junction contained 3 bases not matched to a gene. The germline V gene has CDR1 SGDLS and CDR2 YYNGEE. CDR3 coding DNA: TGTGCCAGCAGCGTAGAAAGCGGGAGAACAGATACGCAGTATTTT. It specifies CASSVESGRTDTQYF.

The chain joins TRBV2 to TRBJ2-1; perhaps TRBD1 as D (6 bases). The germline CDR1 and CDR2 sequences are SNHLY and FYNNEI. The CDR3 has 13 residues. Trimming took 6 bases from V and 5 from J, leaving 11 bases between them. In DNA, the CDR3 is TGTGCCAGCAGGAACAACAGGGACAATGAGCAGTTCTTC. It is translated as CASRNNRDNEQFF.

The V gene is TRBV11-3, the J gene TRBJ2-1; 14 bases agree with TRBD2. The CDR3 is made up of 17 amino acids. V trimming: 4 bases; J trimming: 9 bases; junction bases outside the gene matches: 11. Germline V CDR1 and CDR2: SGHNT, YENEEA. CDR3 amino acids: CASSSHGTSGSGSEQFF. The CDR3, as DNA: TGTGCCAGCAGCTCTCACGGGACTAGCGGGAGTGGGAGTGAGCAGTTCTTC.

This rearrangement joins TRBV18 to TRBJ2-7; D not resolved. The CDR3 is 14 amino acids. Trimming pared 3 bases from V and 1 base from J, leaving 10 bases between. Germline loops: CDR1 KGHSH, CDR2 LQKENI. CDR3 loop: CASSPGLQSYEQYF. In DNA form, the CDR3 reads TGTGCCAGCTCACCCGGGCTCCAATCCTACGAGCAGTACTTC.

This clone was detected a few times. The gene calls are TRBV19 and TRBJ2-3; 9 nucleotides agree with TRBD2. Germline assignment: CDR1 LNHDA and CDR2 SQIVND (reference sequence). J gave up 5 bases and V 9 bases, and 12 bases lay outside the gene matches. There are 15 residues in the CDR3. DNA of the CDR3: TGTGCCAGCCGGGACCGGCGGGAGGGTGGAGATACGCAGTATTTT. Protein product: CASRDRREGGDTQYF.

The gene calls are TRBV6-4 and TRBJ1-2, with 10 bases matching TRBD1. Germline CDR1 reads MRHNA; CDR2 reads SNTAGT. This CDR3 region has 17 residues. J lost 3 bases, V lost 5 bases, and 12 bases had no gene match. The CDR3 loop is CASSPNAGTGVYYGYTF. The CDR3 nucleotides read TGTGCCAGCAGTCCGAATGCCGGGACAGGGGTATACTATGGCTACACCTTC.

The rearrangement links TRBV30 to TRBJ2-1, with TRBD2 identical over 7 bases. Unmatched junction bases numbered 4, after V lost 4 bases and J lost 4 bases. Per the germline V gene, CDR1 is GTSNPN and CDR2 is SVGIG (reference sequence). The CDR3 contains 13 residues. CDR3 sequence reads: CAWTSGIYNEQFF. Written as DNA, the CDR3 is TGTGCCTGGACTAGCGGAATATACAATGAGCAGTTCTTC.

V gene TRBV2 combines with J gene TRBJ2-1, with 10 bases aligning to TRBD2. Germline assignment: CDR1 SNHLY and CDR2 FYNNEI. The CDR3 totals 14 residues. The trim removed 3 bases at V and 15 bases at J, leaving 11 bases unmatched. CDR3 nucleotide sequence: TGTGCCAGCAGTGATTTACTAGCGGGGCCAGCCTCGTTCTTC. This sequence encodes CASSDLLAGPASFF. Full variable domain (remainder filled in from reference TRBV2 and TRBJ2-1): EPEVTQTPSHQVTQMGQEVILRCVPISNHLYFYWYRQILGQKVEFLVSFYNNEISEKSEIFDDQFSVERPDGSNFTLKIRSTKLEDSAMYFCASSDLLAGPASFFGPGTRLTVL.

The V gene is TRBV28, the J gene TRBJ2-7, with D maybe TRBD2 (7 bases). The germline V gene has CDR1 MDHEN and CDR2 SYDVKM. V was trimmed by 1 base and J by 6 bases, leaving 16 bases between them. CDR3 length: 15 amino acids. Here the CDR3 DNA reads TGTGCCAGCAGTTTATCGCCCCGAGGGGGGGCCGAGCAGTACTTC. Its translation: CASSLSPRGGAEQYF. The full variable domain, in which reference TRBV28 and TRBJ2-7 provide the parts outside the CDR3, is DVKVTQSSRYLVKRTGEKVFLECVQDMDHENMFWYRQDPGLGLRLIYFSYDVKMKEKGDIPEGYSVSREKKERFSLILESASTNQTSMYLCASSLSPRGGAEQYFGPGTRLTVT.

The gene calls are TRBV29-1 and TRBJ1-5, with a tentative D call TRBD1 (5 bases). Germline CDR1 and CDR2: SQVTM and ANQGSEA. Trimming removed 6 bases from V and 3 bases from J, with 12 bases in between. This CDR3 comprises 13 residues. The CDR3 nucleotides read TGCAGCGTCCTTCAGGGTTACAATCAGCCCCAGCATTTT. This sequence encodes CSVLQGYNQPQHF.

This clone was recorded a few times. CDR3 in amino acids: CASSYQAGTEAFF. CDR3 sequence (DNA): TGTGCCAGCAGTTATCAAGCGGGAACTGAAGCTTTCTTT. The rearrangement links TRBV6-6 to TRBJ1-1; no clear D gene. The germline V and J ends were trimmed by 3 bases and 5 bases, with 10 bases remaining between them. This CDR3 contains 13 residues. Germline assignment: CDR1 MNHNY and CDR2 SVGAGI (reference sequence).

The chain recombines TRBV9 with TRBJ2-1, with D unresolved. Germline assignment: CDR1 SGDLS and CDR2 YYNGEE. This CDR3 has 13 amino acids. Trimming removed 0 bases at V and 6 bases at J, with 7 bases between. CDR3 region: CASSVALFNEQFF. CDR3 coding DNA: TGTGCCAGCAGCGTAGCCCTCTTCAATGAGCAGTTCTTC.

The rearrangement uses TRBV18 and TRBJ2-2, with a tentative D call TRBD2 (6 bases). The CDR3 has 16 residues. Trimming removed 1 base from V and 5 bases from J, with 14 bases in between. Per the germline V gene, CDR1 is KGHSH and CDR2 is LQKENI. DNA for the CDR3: TGTGCCAGCTCACCACTGGCCCTCCGGGGGACCGGGGAGCTGTTTTTT. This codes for CASSPLALRGTGELFF.